A selection of T cell receptor beta chains follows, all from one sample in a study of OX40 agonist ivuxolimab in advanced cancers. The assay was immunoSEQ multiplex PCR, and TCRdb's table has in-frame clones only and misses some. The sample has around 50,000 clones; around four fifths are singletons. Sample: CD4+ or CD8+ T cells sorted from blood, taken in a trial of the OX40 agonist ivuxolimab. These receptors were obtained from an adult with an advanced solid tumor such as melanoma, head and neck, liver or kidney cancer. Each CDR3 is given with its conserved first and last residue.

TRBJ1-2 15 TRBV6-5 CASSYLQAPHYGYTF
TRBJ2-5 13 TRBV28 CASSYGYQETQYF
TRBJ2-1 16 TRBV7-3 CASSFSGGGSYNEQFF
TRBJ2-5 15 TRBV7-6 CASSLAAQGQETQYF
TRBJ2-3 15 TRBV11-3 CASSLGGGASDTQYF
TRBJ2-1 16 TRBV12-5 CASGPPLAGAYNEQFF
TRBJ2-2 16 TRBV6-1 CASSEELAANTGELFF
TRBJ2-3 15 TRBV2 CASSRGLRGADTQYF
TRBJ1-3 17 TRBV2 CASSEWQSKGTGNTIYF
TRBJ1-6 15 TRBV11-2 CASSFGGSNNSPLHF
TRBJ1-4 19 TRBV7-9 CASSLHIAGGKVLGEKLFF
TRBJ2-6 17 TRBV28 CASSPLARSSGANVLTF
TRBJ2-3 16 TRBV5-6 CASSKSPSGVVDTQYF
TRBJ2-5 14 TRBV28 CASSRTGSGETQYF
TRBJ2-5 14 TRBV9 CASSVLGTGETQYF
TRBJ1-4 14 TRBV2 CASSVGSVNEKLFF
TRBJ2-1 16 TRBV4-2 CASSPLVGGSYNEQFF
TRBJ2-5 16 TRBV11-2 CASSLGASGVQETQYF
TRBJ2-2 15 TRBV5-1 CASSWADPNTGELFF
TRBJ1-1 16 TRBV2 CASSEARGALNTEAFF
TRBJ1-1 15 TRBV2 CASCRDSGMNTEAFF
TRBJ1-2 12 TRBV7-9 CASSLTDYGYTF
TRBJ2-7 10 TRBV20-1 CSSRTYEQYF
TRBJ2-7 15 TRBV5-5 CASSLDAGGFYEQYF
TRBJ2-3 14 TRBV7-2 CASSLTGGAGGQYF
TRBJ2-3 14 TRBV11-3 CASSSAGGPDTQYF
TRBJ1-6 18 TRBV27 CASSLYPPRTGSGSPLHF
TRBJ2-5 13 TRBV10-2 CASSELPRGTQYF
TRBJ2-6 17 TRBV5-1 CASSSGTGMSGANVLTF
TRBJ1-1 11 TRBV12-5 CAGGIRGEAFF
TRBJ1-4 15 TRBV19 CASSESGATEEKLFF
TRBJ2-3 15 TRBV6-1 CASSEIAGGPDTQYF
TRBJ2-2 18 TRBV5-4 CASSLGPGQGANTGELFF
TRBJ2-5 14 TRBV6-5 CASRPGLAVETQYF
TRBJ2-5 15 TRBV11-3 CASSLGGGAEETQYF
TRBJ2-2 16 TRBV5-1 CASSPGGQLNTGELFF